Here is one T cell receptor (beta chain) with its context. J lost 4 bases, V lost 5 bases, and 9 bases had no gene match. The germline V gene encodes CDR1 DFQATT and CDR2 SNEGSKA (reference sequence). The CDR3 is 15 amino acids. This sample is part of a study of blood T cells in healthy people across ages. The second PCR ran about 6 to 12 cycles with a sample-barcoded 5' primer and J-beta primers. Using its own MiXCR run on the 5' RACE reads, TCRdb lists one record per CDR3 protein. Of hundreds of thousands of distinct CDR3 sequences listed, around 48% are singletons. The specimen sequenced was blood. The chain recombines TRBV20-1 with TRBJ2-1, with TRBD2 matching over 9 bases. This receptor was identified in a woman aged 55-70 years in good health. The CDR3 sequence is CSADNGGRGYNEQFF. The CDR3 DNA sequence: TGCAGTGCTGATAATGGCGGGAGGGGGTACAATGAGCAGTTCTTC.